Included here is one T cell receptor beta chain sequence, with context. The antigen is not known. What was sequenced were expressed TCRB transcripts, since all of the isolated RNA had been reverse transcribed. Produced via immunoSEQ multiplex PCR; TCRdb's table is partial and in-frame only. The sample includes some 700,000 clones, roughly 13% of them seen just once. There was one heparinised blood draw per donor, averaging roughly 0.12 L. Sorted cells reached over 95% purity in every population. Germline loops: CDR1 ENHRY, CDR2 SYGVKD. Trimming removed 2 bases from V and 6 bases from J; junction bases left unmatched: 5. This CDR3 contains 17 residues. The data stem from a study of beta chain features in type 1 diabetes. Across the whole study: All of the samples together had some 110 million sorted cells examined. Study outcomes and limitations: Moderate but significant shortening of TCRB CDR3s was recorded in all four CD4+ subsets from Type 1 diabetes patients. A potential PCR bias toward shorter templates would be equal in patient and control samples.

V usage is TRBV10-3 and J usage is TRBJ2-3, with 16 bases that match TRBD2. Specimen: naive CD4+ T cells from blood. This TCR derives from a man aged 18 to 29 with type 1 diabetes. The CDR3 loop is CAISERGLAGGPDTQYF. For the CDR3, the DNA is TGTGCCATCAGTGAGCGGGGACTAGCGGGGGGGCCCGATACGCAGTATTTT.